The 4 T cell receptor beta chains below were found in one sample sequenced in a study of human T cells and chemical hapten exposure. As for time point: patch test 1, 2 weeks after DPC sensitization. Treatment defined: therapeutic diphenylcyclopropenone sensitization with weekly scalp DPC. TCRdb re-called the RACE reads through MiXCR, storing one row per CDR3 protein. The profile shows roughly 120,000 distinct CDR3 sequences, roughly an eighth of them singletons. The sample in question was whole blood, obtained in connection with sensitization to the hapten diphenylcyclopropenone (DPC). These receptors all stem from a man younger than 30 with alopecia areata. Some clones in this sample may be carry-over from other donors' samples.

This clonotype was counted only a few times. CDR3: CASSPRRGGYIDTQYF. The CDR3 nucleotides read TGTGCCAGCAGTCCCCGAAGGGGAGGGTATATAGATACGCAGTATTTT. This chain links TRBV6-1 with TRBJ2-3, with 7 bases that match TRBD2. Germline V gene lookup returns CDR1 MNHNS and CDR2 SASEGT. There are 16 residues in the CDR3. The V gene end was trimmed by 5 bases and the J gene end by 5 bases; junction bases not matched to a gene: 13.

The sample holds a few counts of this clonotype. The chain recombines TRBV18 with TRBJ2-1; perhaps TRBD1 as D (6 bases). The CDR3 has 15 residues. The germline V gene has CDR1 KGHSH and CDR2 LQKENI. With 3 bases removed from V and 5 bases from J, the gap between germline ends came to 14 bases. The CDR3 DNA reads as TGTGCCAGCTCACCGCAGCAGGGGACCCACAATGAGCAGTTCTTC. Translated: CASSPQQGTHNEQFF.

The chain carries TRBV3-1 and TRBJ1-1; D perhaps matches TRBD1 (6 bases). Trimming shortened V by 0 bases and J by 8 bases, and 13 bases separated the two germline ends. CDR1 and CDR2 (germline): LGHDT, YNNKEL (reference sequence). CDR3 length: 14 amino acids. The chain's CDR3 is CASSQDSGANEAFF. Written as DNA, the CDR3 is TGTGCCAGCAGCCAAGATTCAGGGGCGAACGAAGCTTTCTTT. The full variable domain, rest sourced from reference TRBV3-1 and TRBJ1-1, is DTAVSQTPKYLVTQMGNDKSIKCEQNLGHDTMYWYKQDSKKFLKIMFSYNNKELIINETVPNRFSPKSPDKAHLNLHINSLELGDSAVYFCASSQDSGANEAFFGQGTRLTVV.

CDR3: CASSSPGDFSRSGANVLTF. The CDR3 DNA follows: TGTGCCAGCAGCTCCCCAGGGGACTTCTCCAGATCTGGGGCCAACGTCCTGACTTTC. This sequence joins TRBV7-3 and TRBJ2-6; tentatively, D is TRBD1 or TRBD2 (6 bases each). Trimming pared 4 bases from V and 1 base from J, leaving 20 bases between. Germline V lookup: CDR1 SGHTA, CDR2 FQGTGA. The CDR3 loop spans 19 amino acids.